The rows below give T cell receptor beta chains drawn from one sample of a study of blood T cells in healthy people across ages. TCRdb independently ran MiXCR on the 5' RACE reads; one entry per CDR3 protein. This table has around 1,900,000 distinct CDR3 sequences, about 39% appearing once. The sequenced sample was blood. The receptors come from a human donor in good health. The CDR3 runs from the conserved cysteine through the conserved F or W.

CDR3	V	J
CASSTRQDITGANVLTF	TRBV19	TRBJ2-6
CAGPRDLNYGYTF	TRBV2	TRBJ1-2
CSARRGLDTEAFF	TRBV20-1	TRBJ1-1
CASSLRGAATGDEQYF	TRBV2	TRBJ2-7
CAGSQGLTTSTDTQYF	TRBV4-2	TRBJ2-3
CASQREAEAFF	TRBV4-1	TRBJ1-1
CASSIGVPGAEQYF	TRBV7-2	NA
CASSYVSGTGELFF	TRBV6-6	TRBJ2-2
CASSLKSRTDTQYF	TRBV7-2	TRBJ2-3
CAILQGGGTEAFF	TRBV10-3	TRBJ1-1
CASGQGIGNQPQHF	TRBV7-8	TRBJ1-5
CATSDSYYGYTF	TRBV24-1	TRBJ1-2
CASSFRGGGAAKNIQYF	TRBV12-3/TRBV12-4	TRBJ2-4
CATSDEKRGGRNEQFF	TRBV24-1	TRBJ2-1
CASSHATRTGRSDTQYF	TRBV5-5	TRBJ2-3
CATYAPPGQQLYEQYF	TRBV6-1	NA
CSASPLGVTYEQYF	TRBV20-1	TRBJ2-7
CASSLVEIEQYF	TRBV7-2	NA
CASSRLAGQTGTQYF	TRBV4-3	TRBJ2-5
CASSLFGRTANTGELFF	TRBV7-3	TRBJ2-2
CASSLSGQNYNEQFF	TRBV12-3/TRBV12-4	TRBJ2-1
CASSFSKGETDTQYF	TRBV28	TRBJ2-3
CSVGHRLHYGYTF	TRBV29-1	TRBJ1-2
CASSQDWGESSYEQYF	TRBV3-1	TRBJ2-7
CASSVAKGYGYTF	TRBV9	TRBJ1-2
CASSTRLADNTDTQYF	TRBV7-2	TRBJ2-3
CASSGGRGDTGELFF	TRBV12-3/TRBV12-4	TRBJ2-2
CASSFPHSSLHF	TRBV12-3/TRBV12-4	TRBJ1-6
CASSGRSYTNYGYTF	TRBV6-5	TRBJ1-2
CANSVAGLANEQFF	TRBV9	TRBJ2-1
CSVARTEAFF	TRBV29-1	TRBJ1-1
CASSVYGDRDHEQYF	TRBV9	NA
CASSSGTGNRRNQPQHF	TRBV7-2	TRBJ1-5
CSALSVANYGYTF	TRBV29-1	TRBJ1-2
CASSYSLTSGYNEQFF	TRBV6-5	TRBJ2-1
CANSLPPQPGQGLLNTEAFF	TRBV7-9	TRBJ1-1
CASSRGQDANTEVFF	TRBV7-9	TRBJ1-1
CASATSGGPSYNEQFF	TRBV5-1	TRBJ2-1
CASSYSSRKETQYF	TRBV6-2/TRBV6-3	TRBJ2-5
CSARGGGQGTQYF	TRBV20-1	TRBJ2-5
CAISELTGNTGAFF	TRBV10-3	TRBJ1-1
CASYGVDNEQFF	TRBV6-5	TRBJ2-1
CASRIPSTDTQYF	TRBV5-1	TRBJ2-3
CASSPSGENTEAFF	TRBV7-3	TRBJ1-1
CASSPRAIYGYTF	TRBV7-2	TRBJ1-2
CSVAGQGNIYEQYF	TRBV29-1	NA
CSAVRQGGQPQHF	TRBV20-1	TRBJ1-5
CASSGQRHYEQYF	TRBV7-2	TRBJ2-7
CSARPGTGDTDTQYF	TRBV20-1	TRBJ2-3
CAISEGSSLDGNTF	TRBV10-3	TRBJ1-2
CASRYLGQIYTEAFF	TRBV6-2/TRBV6-3	TRBJ1-1
CSARDLDSSTPTQQYF	TRBV20-1	TRBJ2-7
CASRRGETSSPLHF	TRBV12-5	TRBJ1-6
CSVGPQLSTDTQYF	TRBV29-1	TRBJ2-3
CAWSVGRGSYEQYF	TRBV30	TRBJ2-7
CASTSVPDTQYF	TRBV12-3/TRBV12-4	TRBJ2-3
CASSFGDGDNSPLHF	TRBV4-2	TRBJ1-6
CASSSRDRFQVTQYF	TRBV5-1	TRBJ2-5
CASSPSEGHGPQYNEQFF	TRBV2	TRBJ2-1